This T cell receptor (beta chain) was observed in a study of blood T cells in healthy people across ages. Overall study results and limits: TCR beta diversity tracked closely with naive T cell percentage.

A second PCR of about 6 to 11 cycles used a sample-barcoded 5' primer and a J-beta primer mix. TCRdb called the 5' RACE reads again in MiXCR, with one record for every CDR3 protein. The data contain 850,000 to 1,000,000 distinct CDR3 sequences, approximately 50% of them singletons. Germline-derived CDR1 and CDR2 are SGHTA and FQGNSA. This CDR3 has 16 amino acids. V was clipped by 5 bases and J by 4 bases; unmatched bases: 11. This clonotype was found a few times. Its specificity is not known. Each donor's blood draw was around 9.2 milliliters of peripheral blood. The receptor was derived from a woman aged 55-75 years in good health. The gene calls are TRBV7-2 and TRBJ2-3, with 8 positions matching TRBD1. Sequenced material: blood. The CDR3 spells CASSDRGKVLADTQYF. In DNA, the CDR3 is TGTGCCAGCAGCGACAGGGGCAAGGTCTTAGCAGATACGCAGTATTTT.